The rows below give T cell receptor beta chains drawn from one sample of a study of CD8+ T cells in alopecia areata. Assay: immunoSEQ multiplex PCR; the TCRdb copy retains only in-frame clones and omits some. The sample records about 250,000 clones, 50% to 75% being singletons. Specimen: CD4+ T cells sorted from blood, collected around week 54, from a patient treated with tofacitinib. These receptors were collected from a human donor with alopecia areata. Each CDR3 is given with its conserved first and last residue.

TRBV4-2	CASSQFIGTGEGGNSKNIQYF
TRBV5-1	CASSFGPRGPGSGANVLTF
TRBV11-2	CASSPQTTQTQYF
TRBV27	CASSLRRSYEQYF
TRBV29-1	CSGTTGTAYGYTF
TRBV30	CAWSQPGQSTDTQYF
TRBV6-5	CASTGQTYEQYF
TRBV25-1	CASSAIETQYF
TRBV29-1	CSVATANQPQHF
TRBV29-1	CSVEVTLGQPQHF
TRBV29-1	CSVEDEIADLHF
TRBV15	CATSRGRQETQYF
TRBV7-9	CASSYAVGSPLHF
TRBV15	CATSRGLAGAQETQYF
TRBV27	CASSFRSGANVLTF
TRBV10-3	CASGGIAGGELFF
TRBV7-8	CASSSDRVYEQYF
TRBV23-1	CASSHCPGYTF
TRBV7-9	CASSSDPTGYLETQYF
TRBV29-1	CSALKGYEQYF
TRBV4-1	CASSHRDRGPGANVLTF
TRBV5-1	CASSPGQGAAYGYTF
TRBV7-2	CASSRTGQGEQYF
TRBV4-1	CASSQGTASQETQYF
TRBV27	CASSLNRGRVGQYF
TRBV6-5	CASSPRRGPDQPQHF
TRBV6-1	CASRAPGTQYF
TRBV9	CASSVTGGEQYF
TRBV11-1	CASSFQANTEAFF
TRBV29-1	CSVVREPADTQYF
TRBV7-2	CASSSPTGGEAFF
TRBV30	CAWSRAGGPYEQYF
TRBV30	CAWRIRSDTQYF
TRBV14	CASSQARTSGTEAFF
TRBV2	CASSLPQAGGFVTGELFF
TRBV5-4	CASSTPQGGGYTF
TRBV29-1	CSSYRGHVTNEQFF
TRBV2	CASRPLGLAGVETQYF
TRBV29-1	CSVGVSAGNTIYF
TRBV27	CASSRGGQMVYEQYF
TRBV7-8	CASSLDSGQGIRRGYTF
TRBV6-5	CASSPAHIYNSPLHF
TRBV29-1	CSVAGGETQYF
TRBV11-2	CASSLGQAKSGANVLTF
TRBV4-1	CASSQDRLAGISYEQYF
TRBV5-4	CASSTGLAGVTDTQYF
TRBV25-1	CASHPGYNSPLHF
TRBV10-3	CAIKAASNQPQHF
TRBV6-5	CASSRQGQTQYF
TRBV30	CAWSPGLAQGEQFF
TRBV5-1	CASSPIRGQETQYF
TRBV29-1	CSVTGTPAYNEQFF
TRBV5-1	CASSLEAGQETQYF
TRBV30	CAWSGQNSNQPQHF
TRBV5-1	CASSLAVPSYNEQFF
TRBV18	CASSPPSSSGNTIYF
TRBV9	CASSVTGTSRYTQYF
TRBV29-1	CSVDRSADGYTF
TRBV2	CASSLRGDEADTQYF